These 5 T cell receptor beta chains originate from one sample sequenced in a study of shared clonotypes between healthy human individuals. Assay used: immunoSEQ multiplex PCR; TCRdb lists only in-frame clones, some missing. The repertoire consists of 550,000 to 800,000 clones, with 80% to 95% occurring once and the leading ten covering less than 40%. Sequenced: memory CD8+ T cells from PBMCs. Subset defined: CD45RO+ cells pooled with CCR7-negative TemRA cells. The receptors stem from a man aged 18 to 30 in good health. Some clones in this sample may be carry-over from other donors' samples.

The chain links TRBV2 to TRBJ2-5, with D perhaps matching TRBD1 or TRBD2 (5 bases each). Germline assignment: CDR1 SNHLY and CDR2 FYNNEI. The CDR3 totals 13 residues. V lost 4 bases, J lost 4 bases, and 10 bases lay in between. The CDR3 bases are TGTGCCAGCAGTGGAAACGGGGCAGAGACCCAGTACTTC. Translating it yields CASSGNGAETQYF.

The chain recombines TRBV28 with TRBJ2-1, with 8 bases identical to TRBD2. The CDR3 has 16 residues. Per the germline V gene, CDR1 is MDHEN and CDR2 is SYDVKM. V gave up 7 bases and J gave up 2 bases; unmatched junction bases: 10. CDR3 region: CASTKNAGRAYNEQFF. The CDR3 DNA is TGTGCCAGCACCAAAAACGCCGGGAGGGCCTACAATGAGCAGTTCTTC.

The V gene is TRBV7-2, the J gene TRBJ2-2, with a possible D match to TRBD1 (5 bases). V dropped 2 bases and J dropped 4 bases, with 11 bases sitting between them. Germline CDR1 SGHTA, CDR2 FQGNSA. The CDR3 spans 15 residues. The CDR3 sequence: CASSLLQVLTGELFF. The CDR3 nucleotides read TGTGCCAGCAGCTTATTACAGGTCCTCACCGGGGAGCTGTTTTTT.

The V gene is TRBV9, the J gene TRBJ2-3; D gene ambiguous. Germline V CDR1 and CDR2: SGDLS, YYNGEE. The CDR3 runs to 16 residues. Deletions cut 4 bases from V and 4 bases from J, with 19 bases between. The CDR3 nucleotides are TGTGCCAGCAGCCCTAGTGGTAGACCTTACCCAGATACGCAGTATTTT. Amino acids: CASSPSGRPYPDTQYF.

This chain connects TRBV5-3 to TRBJ2-7; TRBD2 agrees at 10 bases. TRBV5-3 is an ORF, and what it does is uncertain. The CDR3 contains 15 residues. V lost 4 bases to trimming and J lost 3 bases; unmatched junction nucleotides: 7. In DNA, the CDR3 is TGTGCCAGAAGCCCCAAGACTAGCGGGCGCTACGAGCAGTACTTC. It yields the protein CARSPKTSGRYEQYF.